What follows are 3 T cell receptor beta chains derived from one specimen sequenced in a study of Graves' ophthalmopathy and Graves' hyperthyroidism. Using RNA transcripts, the TCR beta CDR3 regions were amplified. The first-round RT-PCR employed HTBI primers together with the Qiagen OneStep RT-PCR kit. A multiplex PCR was then performed as the second round. TCRdb re-called the multiplex PCR reads with MiXCR, one entry per CDR3 protein. The profile shows hundreds of thousands of distinct CDR3 sequences, roughly two fifths of them singletons. Sequencing was performed on peripheral blood. These receptor sequences come from an adult man with Graves' ophthalmopathy.

This chain joins TRBV25-1 and TRBJ2-2; 7 bases fit TRBD2. The CDR3 sequence is 16 residues long. CDR1 MGHDK and CDR2 SYGVNS come from the germline V gene. V lost 2 bases and J lost 3; bases outside the gene matches: 6. The CDR3 protein is CASSEAGGVYTGELFF. DNA for the CDR3: TGTGCCAGCAGTGAAGCTGGGGGGGTGTACACCGGGGAGCTGTTTTTT.

V gene TRBV29-1 combines with J gene TRBJ1-1, with 7 bases aligning to TRBD1. V lost 8 bases and J lost 8; bases outside the gene matches: 14. The CDR3 has 13 amino acids. The V gene's germline CDR1 is SQVTM and CDR2 ANQGSEA. The CDR3 loop is CSPLAGGLGEAFF. DNA for the CDR3: TGCAGCCCTCTGGCAGGGGGTCTAGGGGAAGCTTTCTTT.

The table lists this clonotype with many counts. This chain links TRBV12-3 or TRBV12-4 with TRBJ2-2, with D possibly being TRBD1 (5 bases). This CDR3 contains 13 residues. Trimming removed 6 bases at V and 5 bases at J, with 10 bases between. This CDR3 reads CASSRYRTGELFF. DNA for the CDR3: TGTGCCAGCAGCCGGTACAGGACCGGGGAGCTGTTTTTT.